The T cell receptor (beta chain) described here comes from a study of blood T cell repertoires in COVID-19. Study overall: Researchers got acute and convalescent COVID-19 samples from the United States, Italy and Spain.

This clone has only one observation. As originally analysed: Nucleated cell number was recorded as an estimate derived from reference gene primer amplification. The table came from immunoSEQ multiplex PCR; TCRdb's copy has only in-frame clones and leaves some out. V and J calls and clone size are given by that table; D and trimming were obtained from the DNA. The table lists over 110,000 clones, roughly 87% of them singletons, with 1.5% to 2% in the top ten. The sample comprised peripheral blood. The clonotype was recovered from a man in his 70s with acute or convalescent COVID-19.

The CDR3 spells CASSGQGEGATYYGYTF. In DNA, the CDR3 is TGTGCCAGCTCGGGACAGGGGGAAGGGGCCACTTACTATGGCTACACCTTC. The chain couples TRBV28 to TRBJ1-2; 11 bases map to TRBD1. This CDR3 has 17 residues. The V and J ends lost 8 bases and 3 bases, in that order; junction bases with no gene match: 14. The germline CDR1 and CDR2 sequences are MDHEN and SYDVKM.